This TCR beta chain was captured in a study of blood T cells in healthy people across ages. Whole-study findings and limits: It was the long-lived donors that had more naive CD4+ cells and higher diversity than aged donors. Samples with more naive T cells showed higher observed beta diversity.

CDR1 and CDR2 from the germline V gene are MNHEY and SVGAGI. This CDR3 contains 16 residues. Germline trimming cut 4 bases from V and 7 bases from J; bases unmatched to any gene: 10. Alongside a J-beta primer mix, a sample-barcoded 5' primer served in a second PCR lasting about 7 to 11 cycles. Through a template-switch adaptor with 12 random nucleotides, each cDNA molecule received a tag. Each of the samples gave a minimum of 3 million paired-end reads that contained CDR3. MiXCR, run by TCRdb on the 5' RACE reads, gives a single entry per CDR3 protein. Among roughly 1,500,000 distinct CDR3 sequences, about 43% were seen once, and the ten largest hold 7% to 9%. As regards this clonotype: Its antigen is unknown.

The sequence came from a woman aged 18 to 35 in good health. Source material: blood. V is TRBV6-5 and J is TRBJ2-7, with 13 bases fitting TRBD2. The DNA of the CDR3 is TGTGCCAGCAGTTCCGCCGGGACTAGCGGGAATCATGAGCAGTACTTC. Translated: CASSSAGTSGNHEQYF.